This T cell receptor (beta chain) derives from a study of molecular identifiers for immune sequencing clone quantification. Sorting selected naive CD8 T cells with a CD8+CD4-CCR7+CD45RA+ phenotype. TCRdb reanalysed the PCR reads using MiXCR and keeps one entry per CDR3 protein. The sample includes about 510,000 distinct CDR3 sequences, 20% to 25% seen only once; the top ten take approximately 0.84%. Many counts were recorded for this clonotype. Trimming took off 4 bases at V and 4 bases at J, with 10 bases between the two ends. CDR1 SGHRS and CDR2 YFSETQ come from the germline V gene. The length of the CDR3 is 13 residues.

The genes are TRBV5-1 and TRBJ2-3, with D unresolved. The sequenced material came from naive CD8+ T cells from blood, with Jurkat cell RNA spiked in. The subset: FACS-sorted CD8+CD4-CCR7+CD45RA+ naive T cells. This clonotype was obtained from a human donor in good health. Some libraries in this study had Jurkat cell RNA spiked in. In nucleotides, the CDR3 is TGCGCCAGCAGCCCCGATGTGGCAGATACGCAGTATTTT. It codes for CASSPDVADTQYF.